This TCR beta chain was captured in a study of radiation and T cells in renal cell carcinoma (dated by TCRdb to about 2020). Concerning the study at large: In total, some 52 samples underwent TCR beta sequencing: 25 or so tumors plus 27 peripheral blood samples. Across all 50 or so samples, under 5,000,000 unique CDR3 nucleotide sequences, encoding about 3,000,000 unique CDR3 amino acid sequences, were identified. The final blood draw was performed at 4 weeks after radiation, at the same time as nephrectomy.

In regard to this clone: What this receptor recognizes is not known. No per-base quality is available; no much larger clone lies one base away.

Overall study outcomes, separate from this receptor: No pretreatment tumor biopsies were available, so the baseline intratumoral presence of clonotypes could not be determined. Changes in the blood repertoire were not tracked past 4 weeks after treatment. Effects of radiation dose or scheduling on the TCR repertoire could not be addressed with the single-armed trial design. In blood, the top tumor clonotypes increased between baseline and 2 weeks post-radiation and then shrank by 4 weeks, which suggests that tumor-resident clones expanded only transiently.

Trimming takes 7 bases from V and 4 bases from J, and the germline ends sit 11 bases apart. Via the germline V gene (reference sequence), CDR1 is MNHNY and CDR2 SVGAGI. The CDR3 runs 14 amino acids, cysteine and phenylalanine included. Here the CDR3 DNA is all that survives: 42 bases in frame from base 1. Following the manufacturer's recommendations, the immunoSEQ kit was used to generate TCR beta libraries from genomic DNA. To prepare the libraries, a first multiplex PCR with proprietary primers was run, followed by a second PCR that added unique barcodes, and a bead cleanup was done after each round. Each sample batch included a kit-provided positive control reaction and a negative control reaction. The final libraries were assessed on an Agilent 4200 TapeStation D1000 ScreenTape, pooled by volume, and quantified by qPCR. An Illumina NextSeq500 fitted with a MidOutput 150-cycle cartridge performed the sequencing, running 156 Read1 cycles and 15 Index1 cycles with the kit's custom primers. The pooled library was loaded at 1.0 pM, and approximately 20% PhiX control was spiked in. As for how the authors treated the data: Vendor-processed data were analyzed in R, with a clonotype defined as all T cells sharing the same CDR3 nucleotide sequence. For clone abundance analyses, frequencies were normalized to the 10,000 most abundant clones in each sample. Public T cell clones, averaging fewer than five per sample, were removed before analysis. Tumor-enriched and baseline blood-enriched clonotypes were defined by at least a 32-fold difference in abundance between compartments. A beta-binomial differential abundance model was used to identify clonotypes that expanded or contracted between blood time points. The Baroni-Urbani and Buser coefficient was used to measure tumor-blood repertoire similarity, and groups were compared with two-tailed Wilcoxon tests in R. Here the immuneACCESS table is served through TCRdb, limited to in-frame sequences with V and J called. Missing clones are a known gap in these copies; in checked studies unresolved V genes cover under half, and the rest lacks a known reason. Clonal size and the V and J genes are those of that table, whereas D and trimming came from the DNA. In this sample the table shows just under 150,000 clones, 75% to 90% of which occur a single time. The top ten clonotypes cover around 17% of the sample.

What this sample's time point label stands for: blood 4 weeks post-SBRT, at nephrectomy. What this sample's treatment or condition label stands for: 15 Gy SBRT to primary tumor, nephrectomy 4 weeks later. Samples came from a clinical trial, in which primary renal cell carcinomas received 15 Gy stereotactic body radiation therapy followed by nephrectomy 4 weeks later. To follow tumor-enriched clonotypes, peripheral blood was collected serially from radiation-treated patients at baseline and again at 2 weeks and 4 weeks after SBRT. Renal cell carcinoma with clear cell pathology was present in all patients. Genomic DNA for TCR sequencing was prepared using the QIAamp DNA Blood Mini Kit (Qiagen). The analyses included only samples that passed all quality control checks.

Here the chain combines TRBV6-6 and TRBJ2-6, with TRBD1 as a weak D call on 6 bases. The TCR was taken from a woman aged 50 to 60 with renal cell carcinoma. Source: blood, taken from a patient whose treatment included radiotherapy and nephrectomy. Read as DNA, the sequence is TGTGCCAGCACCCCAGGGGCCGGGGCCAACGTCCTGACTTTC. The resulting protein is CASTPGAGANVLTF.